This T cell receptor beta chain was recorded in a study of T cells in Graves' hyperthyroidism and ophthalmopathy. Exclusion criteria comprised uncontrolled infection, other autoimmune disease, pregnancy or lactation. RNA transcripts were the template for amplifying TCR beta CDR3 regions. The TCR CDR3 was amplified in a first-round RT-PCR using the HTBI primer set. A single record per CDR3 protein comes from TCRdb applying MiXCR to the multiplex PCR reads. The sample holds approximately 510,000 distinct CDR3 sequences, about 20% seen once. The CDR3 is made up of 14 amino acids. Germline values: CDR1 SGHRS, CDR2 YFSETQ. With 2 bases removed from V and 1 base from J, the gap between germline ends came to 10 bases.

The V gene is TRBV5-1, the J gene TRBJ2-7; tentatively, D is TRBD2 (5 bases). The sequence was obtained from a young man with Graves' hyperthyroidism. The sample taken for sequencing was blood. DNA of the CDR3: TGCGCCAGCAGCTTCAGGAGCGGATCCTACGAGCAGTACTTC. Translation gives CASSFRSGSYEQYF.